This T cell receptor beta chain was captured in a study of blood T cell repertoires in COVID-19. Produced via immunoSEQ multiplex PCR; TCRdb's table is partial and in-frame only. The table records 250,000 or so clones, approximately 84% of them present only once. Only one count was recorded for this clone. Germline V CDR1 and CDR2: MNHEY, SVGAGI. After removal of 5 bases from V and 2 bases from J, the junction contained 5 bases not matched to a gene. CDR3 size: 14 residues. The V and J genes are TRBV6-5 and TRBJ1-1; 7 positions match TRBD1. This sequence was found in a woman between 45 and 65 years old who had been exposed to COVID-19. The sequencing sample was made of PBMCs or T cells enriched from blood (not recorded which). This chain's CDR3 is CASSMGQTNTEAFF. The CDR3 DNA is TGTGCCAGCAGTATGGGACAGACTAACACTGAAGCTTTCTTT.